The clone carrying this TCR beta chain was picked up one time. This specimen belongs to a study of blood T cell repertoires in COVID-19. Background on the study: Acute-phase and convalescent COVID-19 samples originated in the United States, Italy and Spain.

Residents of 20 to 25 US areas, aged roughly 18 to 89 years, made up the participants. The recovered donors of Cohort 3 showed two negative PCRs, clearance, or symptom resolution. This table comes from immunoSEQ multiplex PCR, and its TCRdb copy is limited to in-frame clones, with some not included. The profile covers 300,000 to 450,000 clones, with roughly 91% appearing a single time and 1.2% taken by the ten largest. This CDR3 contains 15 residues. Germline assignment: CDR1 DFQATT and CDR2 SNEGSKA (reference sequence). V lost 3 bases to trimming and J lost 8 bases; unmatched junction nucleotides: 15.

Source material: PBMCs or T cells enriched from blood (not recorded which). The chain has TRBV20-1 and TRBJ2-7; TRBD2 matches at 8 bases. The source is a woman aged 18 to 35 who had recovered from COVID-19. The CDR3 loop is CSASGSAGDVRKQYF. The CDR3 coding sequence is TGCAGTGCTAGTGGGTCAGCGGGGGACGTACGGAAGCAGTACTTC.